These 5 T cell receptor beta chains share one sample of origin, sequenced in a study of cytomegalovirus exposure and HLA in healthy donors. PCR amplification relied on 60 Vbeta primers (plus 13 Jbeta primers). Profiled with immunoSEQ multiplex PCR; TCRdb holds only in-frame clones, not every one. The data contain 200,000 to 250,000 clones, 60% to 80% of them seen just once; the ten biggest clones take up around 1.8%. Material for sequencing was PBMCs. The receptors derive from a man aged 18 to 30 in good health and CMV-seronegative.

The rearrangement links TRBV6-6 to TRBJ1-1; tentatively, D is TRBD1 (6 bases). Deletions cut 7 bases from V and 1 base from J, with 10 bases between. The CDR3 is made up of 13 amino acids. The V gene's germline CDR1 is MNHNY and CDR2 SVGAGI (reference sequence). Here the CDR3 DNA reads TGTGCCAGCAAACGGACAGCGAACACTGAAGCTTTCTTT. Its translation: CASKRTANTEAFF.

CDR3 bases: TGTGCCAGCAGCCCCGAGGCGGGGTCTAGCACAGATACGCAGTATTTT. It specifies CASSPEAGSSTDTQYF. The genes are TRBV7-2 and TRBJ2-3, with D possibly being TRBD2 (6 bases). V lost 5 bases and J 0 bases, leaving 15 bases between the germline ends. CDR3 length: 16 residues. Germline lookup yields CDR1 SGHTA and CDR2 FQGNSA. Full variable domain (remainder filled in from reference TRBV7-2 and TRBJ2-3): GAGVSQSPSNKVTEKGKDVELRCDPISGHTALYWYRQSLGQGLEFLIYFQGNSAPDKSGLPSDRFSAERTGGSVSTLTIQRTQQEDSAVYLCASSPEAGSSTDTQYFGPGTRLTVL.

In this sample, this clone turned up once. This sequence joins TRBV28 and TRBJ2-1; D is uncertain. Trimming cost V 4 bases and J 5 bases, with 12 bases left between them. Germline CDR1 is MDHEN and CDR2 is SYDVKM. The CDR3 loop spans 14 amino acids. The CDR3 region has the DNA TGTGCCAGCAGTTCTATCCACAGCCACAATGAGCAGTTCTTC. This sequence encodes CASSSIHSHNEQFF. Based on the CDR3 plus reference TRBV28 and TRBJ2-1, the full variable domain is DVKVTQSSRYLVKRTGEKVFLECVQDMDHENMFWYRQDPGLGLRLIYFSYDVKMKEKGDIPEGYSVSREKKERFSLILESASTNQTSMYLCASSSIHSHNEQFFGPGTRLTVL.

The gene calls are TRBV19 and TRBJ2-7, with TRBD2 as a possible D gene (6 bases). Trimming shortened V by 5 bases and J by 3 bases, and 11 bases separated the two germline ends. The CDR3 contains 13 residues. Germline CDR1 LNHDA, CDR2 SQIVND (reference sequence). CDR3 residues: CASSAGTGYEQYF. The CDR3 DNA is TGTGCCAGTAGTGCTGGGACTGGCTACGAGCAGTACTTC. Variable domain in full (rest from reference TRBV19 and TRBJ2-7): DGGITQSPKYLFRKEGQNVTLSCEQNLNHDAMYWYRQDPGQGLRLIYYSQIVNDFQKGDIAEGYSVSREKKESFPLTVTSAQKNPTAFYLCASSAGTGYEQYFGPGTRLTVT.

This chain joins TRBV29-1 and TRBJ2-1; 10 bases are a match to TRBD1. V dropped 6 bases and J dropped 8; count of bases not matched to a gene: 10. The germline gives CDR1 SQVTM, CDR2 ANQGSEA. This CDR3 contains 14 residues. In DNA form, the CDR3 reads TGCAGCGTCGCACCCGGGACAGGGGACCATGAGCAGTTCTTC. Its protein product is CSVAPGTGDHEQFF.